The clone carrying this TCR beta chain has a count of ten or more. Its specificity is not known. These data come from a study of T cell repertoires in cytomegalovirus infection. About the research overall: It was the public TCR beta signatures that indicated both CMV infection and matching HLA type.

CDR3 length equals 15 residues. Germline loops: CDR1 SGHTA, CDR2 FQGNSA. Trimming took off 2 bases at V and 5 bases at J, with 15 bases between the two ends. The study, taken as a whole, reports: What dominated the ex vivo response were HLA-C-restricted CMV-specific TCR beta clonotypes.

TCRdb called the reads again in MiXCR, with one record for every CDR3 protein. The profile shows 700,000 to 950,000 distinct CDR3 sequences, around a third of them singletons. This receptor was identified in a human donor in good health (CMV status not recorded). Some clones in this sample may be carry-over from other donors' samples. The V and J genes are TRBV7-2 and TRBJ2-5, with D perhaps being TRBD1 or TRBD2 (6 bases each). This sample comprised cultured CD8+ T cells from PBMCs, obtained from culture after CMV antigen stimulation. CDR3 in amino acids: CASSLKGGLRETQYF. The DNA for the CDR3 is TGTGCCAGCAGCTTAAAAGGGGGGCTCAGGGAGACCCAGTACTTC.